A single sample gave rise to the 16 T cell receptor beta chains below, sequenced in a study of control samples from healthy donors and cancer patients. The data were produced by immunoSEQ multiplex PCR, yet TCRdb's version contains in-frame clones alone and is incomplete. The profile shows around 200,000 clones, roughly 91% of them singletons. The source material was blood. The receptors were sampled from a man between 18 and 29 years old in good health.

The J gene is TRBJ2-3, the V gene TRBV6-2 or TRBV6-3; D not certain. The length of the CDR3 is 12 residues. V lost 5 bases to trimming and J lost 2 bases, with 5 bases between them. The germline CDR1 and CDR2 sequences are MNHEY and SVGEGT. The CDR3 sequence: CASSRTTDTQYF. The DNA for the CDR3 is TGTGCCAGCAGTCGTACCACAGATACGCAGTATTTT.

Only a few counts were recorded for this clone. The rearrangement links TRBV27 to TRBJ1-4, with 9 bases that match TRBD1. CDR3 length: 14 residues. V lost 5 bases, J lost 7 bases, and 5 bases stayed unmatched. Germline assignment: CDR1 MNHEY and CDR2 SMNVEV (reference sequence). The CDR3, as DNA: TGTGCCAGCAGTCCCGGACAGGGGACTGAAAAACTGTTTTTT. This sequence encodes CASSPGQGTEKLFF.

This clone was observed once. The V call is TRBV9, the J call TRBJ2-3; D is possibly TRBD2 (8 bases). The V end lost 4 bases, the J end lost 0 bases, and 21 bases lay between the germline ends. This CDR3 comprises 18 residues. The germline V gene has CDR1 SGDLS and CDR2 YYNGEE. The CDR3 nucleotides are TGTGCCAGCAGCCACCAACGGGGGGGACAGATCAGCACAGATACGCAGTATTTT. This sequence encodes CASSHQRGGQISTDTQYF.

The rearrangement uses TRBV6-5 and TRBJ1-5; TRBD1 agrees at 8 bases. The CDR3 has 14 residues. Germline CDR1 MNHEY, CDR2 SVGAGI. Trimming removed 5 bases from V and 2 bases from J; junction bases left unmatched: 2. As DNA, the CDR3 is TGTGCCAGCAGTAAGGGACAGGGCAATCAGCCCCAGCATTTT. It translates to CASSKGQGNQPQHF.

CDR3 nucleotide sequence: TGTGCCAGCAGTGAAGCGTCACAGGGGGTTTGGTACGAGCAGTACTTC. Its protein product is CASSEASQGVWYEQYF. The chain couples TRBV6-1 to TRBJ2-7, with 8 positions matching TRBD1. The germline V gene encodes CDR1 MNHNS and CDR2 SASEGT. The CDR3 length is 16 residues. J lost 4 bases, V lost 0 bases, and 8 bases had no gene match.

Only one count was recorded for this clone. The rearrangement joins TRBV5-8 to TRBJ2-5, with TRBD1 matching over 9 bases. V lost 4 bases and J lost 4; bases outside the gene matches: 5. The CDR3 contains 14 residues. CDR1 and CDR2 (germline): SGHTS, YDEGEE. CDR3 amino acids: CASSGYRGPETQYF. CDR3 in DNA: TGTGCCAGCAGCGGATACAGGGGGCCAGAGACCCAGTACTTC.

The J gene is TRBJ1-2, the V gene TRBV19; D not resolved. V gave up 0 bases and J gave up 7 bases, with 15 bases separating them. Germline CDR1 is LNHDA and CDR2 is SQIVND (reference sequence). The CDR3 consists of 15 residues. DNA of the CDR3: TGTGCCAGTAGTATAGATTTCCTGGGGAAGAGTGGCTACACCTTC. Its protein product is CASSIDFLGKSGYTF.

The V and J genes are TRBV6-5 and TRBJ1-3; D gene ambiguous. This CDR3 has 15 residues. The V end lost 7 bases, the J end lost 0 bases, and 13 bases lay between the germline ends. The germline CDR1 and CDR2 sequences are MNHEY and SVGAGI. The CDR3 loop reads CASTGWASSGNTIYF. As DNA, the CDR3 is TGTGCCAGCACCGGCTGGGCAAGCTCTGGAAACACCATATATTTT.

The V and J genes are TRBV9 and TRBJ2-5; D remains unclear. Germline-derived CDR1 and CDR2 are SGDLS and YYNGEE. The CDR3 extends over 14 amino acids. Trimming left V 0 bases short and J 3 bases short, with 9 bases between. This chain's CDR3 is CASSVGVEKETQYF. The CDR3 nucleotides read TGTGCCAGCAGCGTAGGAGTCGAGAAAGAGACCCAGTACTTC.

The chain carries TRBV9 and TRBJ2-2; the D gene is possibly TRBD2 (5 bases). CDR1 and CDR2 (germline): SGDLS, YYNGEE. The V end was cut by 2 bases, the J end by 1 base, with 9 bases between. The CDR3 consists of 15 residues. CDR3 nucleotide sequence: TGTGCCAGCAGCGTCTTGAGCGGGAACACCGGGGAGCTGTTTTTT. As protein: CASSVLSGNTGELFF.

This rearrangement joins TRBV7-2 to TRBJ1-2, with D perhaps matching TRBD1 (5 bases). With 5 bases removed from V and 4 bases from J, the gap between germline ends came to 11 bases. CDR1 and CDR2 (germline): SGHTA, FQGNSA. The CDR3 loop spans 13 amino acids. As DNA, the CDR3 is TGTGCCAGCAGCATATCAGGGATCTATGGCTACACCTTC. This gives the protein CASSISGIYGYTF.

The chain uses TRBV28 and TRBJ2-3; D assignment may be TRBD1 or TRBD2 (5 bases each). The CDR3 contains 14 residues. The germline V and J ends were trimmed by 6 bases and 4 bases, with 14 bases remaining between them. Germline CDR1 and CDR2: MDHEN and SYDVKM. Here the CDR3 reads CASRNWGNPDTQYF. In DNA form, the CDR3 reads TGTGCCAGCAGAAACTGGGGGAACCCAGATACGCAGTATTTT.

The rearrangement uses TRBV5-5 and TRBJ2-7; tentative D call: TRBD1 (5 bases). Germline CDR1 is SGHKS and CDR2 is YYEKEE (reference sequence). CDR3 size: 16 residues. Trimming took 0 bases from V and 1 from J, leaving 14 bases between them. The CDR3 coding sequence is TGTGCCAGCAGCTTGGGCCAGGGTACCACTTCCTACGAGCAGTACTTC. This codes for CASSLGQGTTSYEQYF.

This clone appeared once. The chain recombines TRBV4-1 with TRBJ2-7, with D possibly TRBD1 on 6 matching bases. V lost 2 bases and J lost 3, with 23 bases in between. The germline CDR1 and CDR2 sequences are MGHRA and YSYEKL. The CDR3 sequence is 18 residues long. Written as DNA, the CDR3 is TGCGCCAGCAGCCAAAGTTCAGGGGAGCGGCTTGGGGGCTACGAGCAGTACTTC. Its translation: CASSQSSGERLGGYEQYF.

The chain couples TRBV27 to TRBJ2-1; 7 bases fit TRBD2. CDR1 and CDR2 (germline): MNHEY, SMNVEV (reference sequence). V shed 5 bases and J 5 bases; nucleotides not matched to a gene: 9. This CDR3 comprises 15 residues. CDR3 bases: TGTGCCAGCAGTCCCTCGCCGGGGGGTGACAATGAGCAGTTCTTC. Residues: CASSPSPGGDNEQFF.

This chain links TRBV11-2 with TRBJ2-3; 12 positions agree with TRBD2. Germline V gives CDR1 SGHAT, CDR2 FQNNGV. The CDR3 spans 16 residues. V shed 4 bases and J 1 base; nucleotides not matched to a gene: 3. This chain's CDR3 is CASSSRTSGGTDTQYF. CDR3 nucleotides: TGTGCCAGCAGCTCCCGGACTAGCGGGGGCACAGATACGCAGTATTTT.